Listed below are T cell receptor beta chains from one sample, sequenced in a study of blood T cells in healthy people across ages. TCRdb reprocessed the 5' RACE reads via MiXCR and lists one record per CDR3 protein. The sample contains 1.5 million to 2 million distinct CDR3 sequences, about 49% of which appear only once. The sample consisted of blood. These receptor sequences come from a woman aged 40-49 years in good health. Each CDR3 is given with its conserved first and last residue. D genes are given only for firm matches. Expanded clones are given a class, and other clones once, few, many or no size at all.

NA TRBJ1-2 many TRBV7-2 CASSSSLLYGYTF TGTGCCAGCAGCAGCAGTCTACTCTATGGCTACACCTTC
NA TRBJ1-1 NA TRBV4-3 CASSQDGRREAFF TGCGCCAGCAGCCAAGATGGCAGGAGAGAAGCTTTCTTT
NA TRBJ2-6 once TRBV4-3 CASSQESAGGANVLTF TGCGCCAGCAGCCAGGAGAGTGCGGGAGGGGCCAACGTCCTGACTTTC
TRBD1 TRBJ2-5 NA TRBV20-1 CSARGDRGERQYF TGCAGTGCTAGAGGGGACAGGGGGGAACGGCAGTACTTC
NA TRBJ2-7 NA TRBV6-5 CASSYLITGEVPYEQYF TGTGCCAGCAGTTACTTGATCACGGGGGAGGTCCCCTACGAGCAGTACTTC
TRBD1 TRBJ2-7 many TRBV18 CASSTGINEQYF TGTGCCAGCTCGACAGGGATCAACGAGCAGTACTTC
NA TRBJ2-7 many TRBV4-3 CASSQGGGTRGFYEQYF TGCGCCAGCAGCCAAGGAGGTGGGACAAGGGGTTTCTACGAGCAGTACTTC
NA TRBJ1-1 NA TRBV28 CASSFVGPAEAFF TGTGCCAGCAGTTTTGTGGGTCCGGCTGAAGCTTTCTTT
TRBD1 TRBJ2-5 few TRBV24-1 CATATGGRKETQYF TGTGCCACCGCGACAGGGGGAAGAAAAGAGACCCAGTACTTC
NA TRBJ2-5 NA TRBV2 CASSGDTGRRQYF TGTGCCAGCAGTGGAGATACAGGGAGGAGACAGTACTTC
NA TRBJ2-7 NA TRBV6-2/TRBV6-3 CASSYSTEGLYEQYF TGTGCCAGCAGTTACTCAACAGAGGGCCTCTACGAGCAGTACTTC
NA TRBJ2-1 NA TRBV13 CASSLGSQVGQFF TGTGCCAGCAGCTTAGGTTCCCAGGTTGGGCAGTTCTTC
TRBD1 TRBJ2-3 NA TRBV5-6 CASSVGQGDYTQYF TGTGCCAGCAGCGTGGGACAGGGGGACTATACGCAGTATTTT
NA TRBJ2-3 NA TRBV7-2 CASSPQAPDTQYF TGTGCCAGCAGCCCACAAGCGCCAGATACGCAGTATTTT
TRBD2 TRBJ2-7 NA TRBV10-3 CAISEGAGGGYEQYF TGTGCCATCAGTGAAGGGGCGGGGGGGGGCTACGAGCAGTACTTC
NA TRBJ1-1 NA TRBV7-9 CASSYRGVRAGSKNTEAFF TGTGCCAGCAGTTATAGAGGGGTCAGGGCGGGCTCAAAGAACACTGAAGCTTTCTTT
TRBD1 TRBJ2-7 NA TRBV7-2 CASSRLDRALYEQYF TGTGCCAGCAGCCGTTTGGACAGGGCCCTCTACGAGCAGTACTTC
TRBD2 TRBJ2-1 few TRBV20-1 CSAKGLAGYNEQFF TGCAGTGCCAAGGGACTAGCGGGCTACAATGAGCAGTTCTTC
TRBD1 TRBJ1-6 NA TRBV28 CASSLPRQGPSTPLHF TGTGCCAGCAGTTTACCCCGACAGGGCCCTTCGACGCCCCTCCACTTT
TRBD2 TRBJ2-3 once TRBV28 CASTISGEADTQYF TGTGCCAGCACCATTAGCGGGGAAGCAGATACGCAGTATTTT
TRBD2 TRBJ2-3 NA TRBV11-2 CASSQGFLLGTSQHVPNTDTQYF TGTGCCAGCAGCCAGGGGTTTTTGTTAGGGACTAGCCAACACGTTCCTAACACAGATACGCAGTATTTT
NA TRBJ2-5 few TRBV5-1 CASSLETHRETQYF TGCGCCAGCAGCTTGGAGACCCACCGAGAGACCCAGTACTTC
NA TRBJ1-2 NA TRBV12-3/TRBV12-4 CASSLGPHRAGKGYTF TGTGCCAGCAGTTTAGGGCCCCACAGGGCGGGGAAGGGCTACACCTTC
NA TRBJ2-6 NA TRBV4-1 CTSSEHLISGANVLTF TGCACCAGCAGTGAACACCTTATCTCTGGGGCCAACGTCCTGACTTTC
NA TRBJ1-2 NA TRBV14 CASSRGRQDGYTF TGTGCCAGCAGCCGGGGGCGGCAAGATGGCTACACCTTC